The clone carrying this TCR beta chain was detected a few times. Its antigen remains unknown. Each donor's blood draw was ten milliliters of peripheral blood. The amount of total RNA extracted per sample was at least 6 micrograms. Germline V gene lookup returns CDR1 SEHNR and CDR2 FQNEAQ (reference sequence). Trimming left V 6 bases short and J 0 bases short, with 11 bases between. The CDR3 runs to 14 residues. The sample is drawn from a study of blood T cells in healthy people across ages. Then a second PCR, running roughly 7 to 11 cycles, was carried out with a sample-barcoded 5' primer and a J-beta primer mix. TCRdb used MiXCR to reprocess the 5' RACE reads, holding one entry per CDR3 protein. The table lists about 1.8 million distinct CDR3 sequences, around 50% of them singletons. Study observations and caveats: Researchers judged that diversity estimates from one million T cells fell short of true values.

The sequence derives from a woman between 40 and 50 years old in good health. Material for sequencing was blood. This chain connects TRBV7-9 to TRBJ2-5, with D possibly TRBD2 on 5 matching bases. CDR3 loop: CASSSKDYQETQYF. In DNA form, the CDR3 reads TGTGCCAGCAGTTCCAAGGACTACCAAGAGACCCAGTACTTC.